The 17 T cell receptor beta chains below all came from one sample that was sequenced in a study of T cell responses to AZD1222 COVID-19 vaccine. The table came from immunoSEQ multiplex PCR; TCRdb's copy has only in-frame clones and leaves some out. The table has about 96,000 clones, under 90% seen once. The starting material was peripheral blood, obtained on day 0 of AZD1222 vaccination. The receptors shown here come from an adult in good health.

V and J are TRBV30 and TRBJ2-5; D may correspond to TRBD1 or TRBD2 (5 bases each). This CDR3 is built from 14 residues. Germline V gene lookup returns CDR1 GTSNPN and CDR2 SVGIG (reference sequence). V shed 5 bases and J shed 5 bases, with 18 bases lying between them. CDR3 protein: CAWERDPRRETQYF. CDR3 nucleotide sequence: TGTGCCTGGGAAAGGGACCCTAGGAGGGAGACCCAGTACTTC.

The chain has TRBV7-3 and TRBJ1-1; no reliable D call. V lost 4 bases to trimming and J lost 0 bases, with 3 bases between them. The CDR3 runs to 12 residues. The germline CDR1 and CDR2 sequences are SGHTA and FQGTGA. The DNA for the CDR3 is TGTGCCAGCAGCTACCTGAACACTGAAGCTTTCTTT. Its protein is CASSYLNTEAFF. The variable domain in full, completed from reference TRBV7-3 and TRBJ1-1, reads GAGVSQTPSNKVTEKGKYVELRCDPISGHTALYWYRQSLGQGPEFLIYFQGTGAADDSGLPNDRFFAVRPEGSVSTLKIQRTERGDSAVYLCASSYLNTEAFFGQGTRLTVV.

The chain uses TRBV6-5 and TRBJ2-2; no definite D call. CDR3 length: 14 residues. Germline loops: CDR1 MNHEY, CDR2 SVGAGI. V shed 6 bases and J shed 3 bases, with 11 bases lying between them. CDR3 sequence (DNA): TGTGCCAGCAGCACGCAGCCAGACACCGGGGAGCTGTTTTTT. Translating gives CASSTQPDTGELFF.

The V gene is TRBV4-2, the J gene TRBJ1-1; 7 bases fit TRBD1. V shed 1 base and J 2 bases; nucleotides not matched to a gene: 7. There are 16 residues in the CDR3. CDR1 is LGHNA, CDR2 YNFKEQ, per germline. The CDR3 spells CASSQGGQLANTEAFF. CDR3 coding DNA: TGTGCCAGCAGCCAAGGGGGACAGTTAGCAAACACTGAAGCTTTCTTT.

The chain carries TRBV29-1 and TRBJ2-3, with 7 bases fitting TRBD2. CDR1 and CDR2 from the germline V gene are SQVTM and ANQGSEA. The V and J ends lost 4 bases and 5 bases, in that order; junction bases with no gene match: 9. This CDR3 region has 14 residues. The CDR3 DNA is TGCAGCGTTGGGGCGGGAGTAAGAGGAGATACGCAGTATTTT. Translation: CSVGAGVRGDTQYF.

The chain has TRBV5-1 and TRBJ2-7; 8 bases line up with TRBD2. The ends lost 4 bases at V and 1 base at J; junction bases unmatched: 10. The CDR3 is made up of 16 amino acids. CDR1 and CDR2 (germline): SGHRS, YFSETQ. For the CDR3, the DNA is TGCGCCAGCAGCGTCAAATCGGGGACTAGGTCCTACGAGCAGTACTTC. This translates into CASSVKSGTRSYEQYF. The full variable domain, its missing parts supplied by reference TRBV5-1 and TRBJ2-7, is KAGVTQTPRYLIKTRGQQVTLSCSPISGHRSVSWYQQTPGQGLQFLFEYFSETQRNKGNFPGRFSGRQFSNSRSEMNVSTLELGDSALYLCASSVKSGTRSYEQYFGPGTRLTVT.

The chain is built from TRBV25-1 and TRBJ2-1; the D gene is possibly TRBD1 (5 bases). Per germline, CDR1 MGHDK and CDR2 SYGVNS. The V gene lost 2 bases and the J gene lost 8 bases, with 16 bases spanning the gap. This CDR3 contains 15 residues. CDR3 sequence: CASSERQGVSDEQFF. The CDR3 bases are TGTGCCAGCAGTGAAAGGCAGGGCGTATCTGATGAGCAGTTCTTC.

The chain joins TRBV3-1 (or the pseudogene TRBV3-2) to TRBJ2-3, with 12 bases aligning to TRBD2. This CDR3 is built from 17 residues. Germline V CDR1 and CDR2: LGHDT, YNNKEL (reference sequence). V lost 4 bases and J lost 2; bases outside the gene matches: 7. CDR3 bases: TGTGCCAGCAGCCGTGAAGGACTAGCGGGACCCACAGATACGCAGTATTTT. Translated: CASSREGLAGPTDTQYF.

The chain uses TRBV6-2 or TRBV6-3 and TRBJ1-6, with TRBD1 identical over 8 bases. This CDR3 comprises 16 residues. CDR1 MNHEY and CDR2 SVGEGT come from the germline V gene. The V gene end was trimmed by 2 bases and the J gene end by 5 bases; junction bases not matched to a gene: 5. CDR3 in DNA: TGTGCCAGCAGTTACGGACAGGGAAGGGATAATTCACCCCTCCACTTT. Translating gives CASSYGQGRDNSPLHF.

The rearrangement uses TRBV19 and TRBJ2-4; a weak D match, TRBD1 (6 bases). CDR1 LNHDA and CDR2 SQIVND come from the germline V gene (reference sequence). Trimming stripped 1 base from V and 8 bases from J, with 9 bases between. This CDR3 comprises 13 residues. The CDR3 DNA sequence: TGTGCCAGTAGTATAGGGCAGGGGTACATTCAGTACTTC. This codes for CASSIGQGYIQYF. Using reference TRBV19 and TRBJ2-4 for the parts outside the CDR3, the full variable domain is DGGITQSPKYLFRKEGQNVTLSCEQNLNHDAMYWYRQDPGQGLRLIYYSQIVNDFQKGDIAEGYSVSREKKESFPLTVTSAQKNPTAFYLCASSIGQGYIQYFGAGTRLSVL.

The rearrangement links TRBV7-3 to TRBJ2-1; TRBD2 matches at 10 bases. The CDR3 is 13 amino acids. J was trimmed by 4 bases and V by 8 bases; bases with no gene match: 2. CDR1 is SGHTA, CDR2 FQGTGA, per germline. CDR3 amino acids: CASSSGSYNEQFF. CDR3 coding DNA: TGTGCCAGCTCTAGCGGGAGTTACAATGAGCAGTTCTTC.

The chain combines TRBV10-1 with TRBJ1-5; no clear D. The CDR3 contains 15 residues. Germline V lookup: CDR1 WNHNN, CDR2 SYGVQD (reference sequence). Deletions cut 2 bases from V and 4 bases from J, with 12 bases between. CDR3 sequence (DNA): TGCGCCAGCAGTGAGGGGAGTTGGTTTAATCAGCCCCAGCATTTT. Protein product: CASSEGSWFNQPQHF.

The chain employs TRBV7-2 and TRBJ2-7, with D possibly matching TRBD2 (5 bases). Trimming removed 10 bases at V and 5 bases at J, with 18 bases between. The CDR3 covers 13 residues. The germline CDR1 and CDR2 sequences are SGHTA and FQGNSA. CDR3 in amino acids: CATRDMTFHEQYF. CDR3 bases: TGTGCCACCCGGGATATGACATTCCACGAGCAGTACTTC.

The chain is built from TRBV15 and TRBJ2-5; D tentatively reads TRBD1 or TRBD2 (5 bases each). The CDR3 is 15 residues long. Per the germline V gene, CDR1 is LNHNV and CDR2 is YYDKDF (reference sequence). Trimming took 2 bases from V and 4 from J, leaving 14 bases between them. The CDR3 spells CATSRSRGVGETQYF. The CDR3 DNA sequence: TGTGCCACCAGCAGAAGCCGAGGGGTCGGAGAGACCCAGTACTTC. The variable domain in full, with the rest retrieved from reference TRBV15 and TRBJ2-5, is DAMVIQNPRYQVTQFGKPVTLSCSQTLNHNVMYWYQQKSSQAPKLLFHYYDKDFNNEADTPDNFQSRRPNTSFCFLDIRSPGLGDTAMYLCATSRSRGVGETQYFGPGTRLLVL.

The V call is TRBV10-1, the J call TRBJ2-5; TRBD2 agrees at 16 bases. V lost 0 bases to trimming and J lost 5 bases; unmatched junction nucleotides: 15. Germline CDR1 and CDR2: WNHNN and SYGVQD (reference sequence). This CDR3 comprises 21 residues. CDR3 DNA: TGCGCCAGCAGTGAGTCACCCCTCGGGACTAGCGGGAGGGTCGGTGGGGAGACCCAGTACTTC. This sequence encodes CASSESPLGTSGRVGGETQYF.

This clone was picked up a small number of times. The genes are TRBV30 and TRBJ1-2; D gene ambiguous. Germline CDR1 GTSNPN, CDR2 SVGIG (reference sequence). This CDR3 region has 11 residues. V was pared by 2 bases and J by 0 bases, with 1 base between. The CDR3 sequence is CAWSSNYGYTF. CDR3 sequence (DNA): TGTGCCTGGAGTTCTAACTATGGCTACACCTTC.

V is TRBV10-3 and J is TRBJ2-5, with TRBD2 identical over 10 bases. CDR1 and CDR2 from the germline V gene are ENHRY and SYGVKD. V lost 2 bases, J lost 5 bases, and 2 bases stayed unmatched. CDR3 length equals 14 residues. In DNA form, the CDR3 reads TGTGCCATCAGTGAGGGGACTAGCGTGGAGACCCAGTACTTC. It yields the protein CAISEGTSVETQYF.